One and the same sample provided the 15 T cell receptor beta chains below, sequenced in a study of shared clonotypes between healthy human individuals. Data came from immunoSEQ multiplex PCR; TCRdb stores just in-frame clones and leaves some out. The table includes roughly 2.2 million clones, approximately 93% detected once. Specimen: naive CD4+ T cells from PBMCs. Subset specified: CD45RA+ positively selected. The receptors here all came from a man younger than 30 in good health. Some clones in this sample may be carry-over from other donors' samples.

V is TRBV19 and J is TRBJ2-2, with D maybe TRBD1 (6 bases). V was clipped by 5 bases and J by 3 bases, with 10 bases between them. Germline CDR1 LNHDA, CDR2 SQIVND (reference sequence). The CDR3 sequence is 14 residues long. This chain's CDR3 is CASSRAGDTGELFF. CDR3 DNA sequence: TGTGCCAGTAGTCGGGCAGGGGACACCGGGGAGCTGTTTTTT.

The V gene is TRBV6-5, the J gene TRBJ2-5, with D tentatively TRBD1 or TRBD2 (6 bases each). The V end was cut by 5 bases, the J end by 5 bases, with 9 bases between. The CDR3 is 12 residues long. Germline V gives CDR1 MNHEY, CDR2 SVGAGI. CDR3 coding DNA: TGTGCCAGCAGTCGGGGGCAGGAGACCCAGTACTTC. Protein product: CASSRGQETQYF.

This chain connects TRBV7-9 to TRBJ1-2; maybe TRBD1 (6 bases). Germline CDR1 and CDR2: SEHNR and FQNEAQ (reference sequence). V gave up 4 bases and J gave up 2 bases, with 11 bases separating them. This CDR3 is 14 amino acids long. The chain's CDR3 is CASSSGVRNYGYTF. CDR3 bases: TGTGCCAGCAGCTCAGGGGTCCGAAACTATGGCTACACCTTC.

The CDR3 spells CASSLNLLPETQYF. DNA of the CDR3: TGTGCCAGCAGCTTGAATCTTTTACCGGAGACCCAGTACTTC. The chain couples TRBV5-6 to TRBJ2-5; D remains unclear. This CDR3 contains 14 residues. V was trimmed by 1 base and J by 5 bases, leaving 12 bases between them. Germline V lookup: CDR1 SGHDT, CDR2 YYEEEE.

This chain connects TRBV30 to TRBJ1-3; D might be TRBD1 (5 bases). CDR3 length: 10 amino acids. CDR1 is GTSNPN and CDR2 is SVGIG in the germline V gene (reference sequence). V lost 5 bases, J lost 9 bases, and 8 bases lay in between. CDR3 bases: TGTGCCTGGGGGGGGTCCACCATATATTTT. Its protein product is CAWGGSTIYF. The whole variable domain, remainder taken from reference TRBV30 and TRBJ1-3, is SQTIHQWPATLVQPVGSPLSLECTVEGTSNPNLYWYRQAAGRGLQLLFYSVGIGQISSEVPQNLSASRPQDRQFILSSKKLLLSDSGFYLCAWGGSTIYFGEGSWLTVV.

J is TRBJ2-2 and V is TRBV5-1; 9 bases are a match to TRBD2. V lost 5 bases and J lost 5; bases outside the gene matches: 13. The CDR3 consists of 17 residues. The germline V gene encodes CDR1 SGHRS and CDR2 YFSETQ. Here the CDR3 DNA reads TGCGCCAGCAGGGACCTCCGTAGCGGGAGTATGACCGGGGAGCTGTTTTTT. Translation: CASRDLRSGSMTGELFF.

The chain carries TRBV6-1 and TRBJ1-1, with D unresolved. Per germline, CDR1 MNHNS and CDR2 SASEGT. The CDR3 has 14 amino acids. V dropped 6 bases and J dropped 1 base, with 12 bases sitting between them. CDR3 region: CASSPSRANTEAFF. The CDR3 DNA follows: TGTGCCAGCAGCCCTTCTAGGGCGAACACTGAAGCTTTCTTT.

About this clone: This sample includes further DNA sequences coding for the same CDR3. J is TRBJ2-1 and V is TRBV28; 10 bases agree with TRBD2. The CDR3 consists of 15 residues. Germline V CDR1 and CDR2: MDHEN, SYDVKM. Germline trimming cut 6 bases from V and 7 bases from J; bases unmatched to any gene: 9. CDR3 protein: CASSPPSGRGNEQFF. Written as DNA, the CDR3 is TGTGCCAGCAGCCCCCCGAGCGGGAGGGGGAATGAGCAGTTCTTC.

The chain uses TRBV6-1 and TRBJ2-5; 7 positions agree with TRBD1. Germline values: CDR1 MNHNS, CDR2 SASEGT. The CDR3 consists of 15 residues. V was pared by 8 bases and J by 0 bases, with 9 bases of the junction left unmatched. CDR3 sequence reads: CASRHRDRHQETQYF. The CDR3 DNA is TGTGCCAGCCGGCACCGGGACAGACACCAAGAGACCCAGTACTTC.

The chain has TRBV28 and TRBJ1-2, with 8 bases lining up with TRBD1. The J segment lost 13 bases and the V segment lost 2 bases, leaving 12 bases of the junction unmatched. The V gene's germline CDR1 is MDHEN and CDR2 SYDVKM. There are 14 residues in the CDR3. CDR3 coding DNA: TGTGCCAGCAGTTTAAGGGACAGGCTCCGCCAGGGCACCTTC. Amino acids: CASSLRDRLRQGTF.

The V and J genes are TRBV7-2 and TRBJ2-1; 8 bases map to TRBD2. In germline, CDR1 is SGHTA, CDR2 FQGNSA. With 5 bases clipped from V and 1 base from J, the junction kept 7 bases outside the gene matches. The CDR3 consists of 16 residues. CDR3 residues: CASSKASGPSYNEQFF. The CDR3 nucleotides read TGTGCCAGCAGCAAAGCTAGCGGGCCTTCCTACAATGAGCAGTTCTTC.

This clone came up a few times. The V gene is TRBV19, the J gene TRBJ2-7, with 7 bases that match TRBD1. Germline loops: CDR1 LNHDA, CDR2 SQIVND (reference sequence). Trimming removed 6 bases from V and 2 bases from J; junction bases left unmatched: 10. There are 15 residues in the CDR3. CDR3 in DNA: TGTGCCAGTAGGTTAAACAGGGGAAGGGCCTACGAGCAGTACTTC. It is translated as CASRLNRGRAYEQYF.

This chain connects TRBV7-8 to TRBJ2-1; TRBD1 matches at 8 bases. After removal of 5 bases from V and 5 bases from J, the junction contained 8 bases not matched to a gene. The CDR3 length is 15 residues. Germline lookup yields CDR1 SGHVS and CDR2 FQNEAQ. In nucleotides, the CDR3 is TGTGCCAGCAGCCGCGGACAGGGACCCCACAATGAGCAGTTCTTC. Its translation: CASSRGQGPHNEQFF.

Points on this clone: This CDR3 is also generated by other DNA sequences in the sample. This sequence joins TRBV30 and TRBJ2-1; D possibly uses TRBD1 or TRBD2 (5 bases each). Trimming removed 3 bases from V and 6 bases from J, with 9 bases in between. This CDR3 is 12 amino acids long. Germline V gene data show CDR1 as GTSNPN and CDR2 as SVGIG (reference sequence). In DNA, the CDR3 is TGTGCCTGGAGGACGGGGCGCAATGAGCAGTTCTTC. Its protein is CAWRTGRNEQFF.

The chain has TRBV9 and TRBJ1-3; 7 nucleotides line up with TRBD1. Germline CDR1 SGDLS, CDR2 YYNGEE. With V trimmed by 0 bases and J by 4 bases, 4 bases remained unmatched. The CDR3 is made up of 15 amino acids. CDR3 region: CASSVGQGGGNTIYF. The CDR3 coding sequence is TGTGCCAGCAGCGTAGGTCAGGGGGGAGGAAACACCATATATTTT.